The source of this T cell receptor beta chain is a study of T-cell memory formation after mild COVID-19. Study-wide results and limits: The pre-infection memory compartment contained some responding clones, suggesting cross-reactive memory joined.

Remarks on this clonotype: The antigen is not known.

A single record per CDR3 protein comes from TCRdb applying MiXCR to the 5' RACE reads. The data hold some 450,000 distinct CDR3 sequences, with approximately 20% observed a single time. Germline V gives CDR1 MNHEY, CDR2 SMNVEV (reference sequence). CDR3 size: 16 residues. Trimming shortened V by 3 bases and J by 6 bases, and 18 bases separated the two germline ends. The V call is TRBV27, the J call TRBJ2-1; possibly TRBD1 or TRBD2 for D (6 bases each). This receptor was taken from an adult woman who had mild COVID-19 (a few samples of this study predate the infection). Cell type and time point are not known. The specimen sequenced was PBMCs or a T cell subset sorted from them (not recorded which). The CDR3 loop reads CASSFNGGRSGNEQFF. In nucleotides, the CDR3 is TGTGCCAGCAGTTTCAACGGGGGCCGGTCAGGCAATGAGCAGTTCTTC.